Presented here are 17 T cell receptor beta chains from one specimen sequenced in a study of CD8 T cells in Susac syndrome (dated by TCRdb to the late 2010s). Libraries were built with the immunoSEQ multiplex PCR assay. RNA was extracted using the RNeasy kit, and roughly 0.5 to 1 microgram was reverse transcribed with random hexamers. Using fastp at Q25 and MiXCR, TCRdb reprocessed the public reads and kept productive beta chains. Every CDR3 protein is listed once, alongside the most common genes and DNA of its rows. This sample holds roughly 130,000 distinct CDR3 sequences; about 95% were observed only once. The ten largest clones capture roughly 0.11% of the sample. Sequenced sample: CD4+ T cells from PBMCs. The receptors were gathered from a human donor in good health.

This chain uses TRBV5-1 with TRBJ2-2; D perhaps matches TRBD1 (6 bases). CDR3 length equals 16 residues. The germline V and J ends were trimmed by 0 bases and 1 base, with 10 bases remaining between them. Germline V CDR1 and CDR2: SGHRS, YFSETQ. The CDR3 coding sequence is TGCGCCAGCAGCTTGGTTGGACAGAGGAACACCGGGGAGCTGTTTTTT. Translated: CASSLVGQRNTGELFF.

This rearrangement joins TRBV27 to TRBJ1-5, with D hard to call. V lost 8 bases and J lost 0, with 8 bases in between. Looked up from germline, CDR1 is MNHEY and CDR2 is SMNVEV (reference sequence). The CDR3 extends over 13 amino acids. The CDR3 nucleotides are TGTGCCAGCTCTCGGTTTAGCAATCAGCCCCAGCATTTT. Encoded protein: CASSRFSNQPQHF.

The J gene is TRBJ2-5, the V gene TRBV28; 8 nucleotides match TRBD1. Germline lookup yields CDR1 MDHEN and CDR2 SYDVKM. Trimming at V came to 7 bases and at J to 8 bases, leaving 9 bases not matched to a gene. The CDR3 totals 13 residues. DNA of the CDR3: TGTGCCAGCACCTTGACAGGGGTAGACACCCAGTACTTC. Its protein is CASTLTGVDTQYF.

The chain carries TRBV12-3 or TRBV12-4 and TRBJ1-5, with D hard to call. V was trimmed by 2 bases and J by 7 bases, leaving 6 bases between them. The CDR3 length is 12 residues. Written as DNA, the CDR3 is TGTGCCAGCAGTTTAAGCGCCCAGCCCCAGCATTTT. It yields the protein CASSLSAQPQHF.

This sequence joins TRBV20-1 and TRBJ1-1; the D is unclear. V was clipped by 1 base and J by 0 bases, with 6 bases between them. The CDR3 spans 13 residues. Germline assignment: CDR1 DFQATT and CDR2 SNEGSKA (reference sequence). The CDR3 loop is CSARGPLNTEAFF. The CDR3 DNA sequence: TGCAGTGCTAGAGGCCCATTGAACACTGAAGCTTTCTTT.

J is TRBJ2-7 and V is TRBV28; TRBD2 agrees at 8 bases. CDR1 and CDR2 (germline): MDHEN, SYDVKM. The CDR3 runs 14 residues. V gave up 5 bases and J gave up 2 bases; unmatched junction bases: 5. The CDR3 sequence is CASSGGGTAYEQYF. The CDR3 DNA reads TGTGCCAGCAGTGGCGGGGGGACGGCCTACGAGCAGTACTTC.

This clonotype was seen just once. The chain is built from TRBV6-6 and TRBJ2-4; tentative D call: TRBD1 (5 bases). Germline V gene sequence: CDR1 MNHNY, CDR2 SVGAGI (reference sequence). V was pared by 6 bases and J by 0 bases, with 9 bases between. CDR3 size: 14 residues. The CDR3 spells CASRRGQAKNIQYF. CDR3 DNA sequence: TGTGCCAGCAGGCGTGGACAAGCCAAAAACATTCAGTACTTC.

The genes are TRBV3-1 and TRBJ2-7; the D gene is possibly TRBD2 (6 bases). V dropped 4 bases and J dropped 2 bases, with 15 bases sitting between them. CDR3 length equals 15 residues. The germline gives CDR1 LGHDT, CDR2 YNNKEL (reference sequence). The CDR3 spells CASSPHPDYTYEQYF. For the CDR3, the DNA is TGTGCCAGCAGCCCCCATCCGGACTATACCTACGAGCAGTACTTC.

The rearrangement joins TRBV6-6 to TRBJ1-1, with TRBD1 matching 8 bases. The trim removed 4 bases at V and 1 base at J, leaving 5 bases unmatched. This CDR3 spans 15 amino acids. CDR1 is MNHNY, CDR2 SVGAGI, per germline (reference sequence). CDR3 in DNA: TGTGCCAGCAGTTCTGGACAGGGTAGGAACACTGAAGCTTTCTTT. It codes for CASSSGQGRNTEAFF.

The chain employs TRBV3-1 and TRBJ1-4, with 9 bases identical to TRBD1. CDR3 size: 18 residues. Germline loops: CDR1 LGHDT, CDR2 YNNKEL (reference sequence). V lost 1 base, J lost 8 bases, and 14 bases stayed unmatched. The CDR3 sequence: CASSQGRQGVVSWEKLFF. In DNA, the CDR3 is TGTGCCAGCAGCCAAGGGCGACAGGGGGTTGTGAGTTGGGAAAAACTGTTTTTT.

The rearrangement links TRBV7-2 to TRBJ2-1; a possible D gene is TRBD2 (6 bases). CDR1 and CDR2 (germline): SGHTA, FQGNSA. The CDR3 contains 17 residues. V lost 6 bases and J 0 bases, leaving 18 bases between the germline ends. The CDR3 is CASRVAGTLSSYNEQFF. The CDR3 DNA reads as TGTGCCAGCAGGGTTGCCGGGACTCTGAGCTCCTACAATGAGCAGTTCTTC.

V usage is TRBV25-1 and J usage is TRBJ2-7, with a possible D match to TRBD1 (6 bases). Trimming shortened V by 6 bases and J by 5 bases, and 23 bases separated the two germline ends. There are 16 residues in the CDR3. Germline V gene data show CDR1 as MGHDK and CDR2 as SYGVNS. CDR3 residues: CASSQGQGEWLNEQYF. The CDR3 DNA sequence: TGTGCCAGCAGCCAGGGGCAGGGAGAATGGTTGAACGAGCAGTACTTC.

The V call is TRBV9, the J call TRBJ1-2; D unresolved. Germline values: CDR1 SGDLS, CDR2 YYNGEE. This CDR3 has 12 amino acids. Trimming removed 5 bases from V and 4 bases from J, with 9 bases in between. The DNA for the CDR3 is TGTGCCAGCAGGAGAGGTGGCTATGGCTACACCTTC. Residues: CASRRGGYGYTF.

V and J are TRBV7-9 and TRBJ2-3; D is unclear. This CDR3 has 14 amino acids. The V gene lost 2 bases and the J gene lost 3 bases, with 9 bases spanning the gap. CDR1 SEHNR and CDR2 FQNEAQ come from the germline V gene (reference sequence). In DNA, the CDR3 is TGTGCCAGCAGCTTAAGCTACCGGACAGATACGCAGTATTTT. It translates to CASSLSYRTDTQYF.

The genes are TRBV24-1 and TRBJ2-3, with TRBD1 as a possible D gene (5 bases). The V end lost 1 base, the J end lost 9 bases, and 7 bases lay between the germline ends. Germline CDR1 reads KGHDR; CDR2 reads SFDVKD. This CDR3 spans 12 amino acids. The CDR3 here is CATSDFGATQYF. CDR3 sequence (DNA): TGTGCCACCAGTGATTTTGGGGCCACGCAGTATTTT.

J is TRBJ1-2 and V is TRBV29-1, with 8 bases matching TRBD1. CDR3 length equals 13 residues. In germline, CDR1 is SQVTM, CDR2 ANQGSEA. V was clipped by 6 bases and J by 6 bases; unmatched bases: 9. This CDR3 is CSVPDRGENGYTF. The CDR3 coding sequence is TGCAGCGTCCCCGACAGGGGTGAAAATGGCTACACCTTC.

In nucleotides, the CDR3 is TGCGCCAGCAGCTTGCACCCGGACAGGGGACGGGAGCAGTTCTTC. The encoded protein is CASSLHPDRGREQFF. The gene calls are TRBV5-1 and TRBJ2-1; TRBD1 matches 9 bases. The CDR3 totals 15 residues. CDR1 and CDR2 (germline): SGHRS, YFSETQ. The J segment lost 10 bases and the V segment lost 1 base, leaving 9 bases of the junction unmatched.